These 4 T cell receptor beta chains were all obtained from the same sample, sequenced in a study of blood T cell repertoires in COVID-19. TCRdb's table, derived via immunoSEQ multiplex PCR, lists solely in-frame clones and lacks some. The sample carries some 300,000 clones, 88% recorded once. Input material: peripheral blood. Receptors originate from a woman in her 30s who had recovered from COVID-19.

The chain recombines TRBV7-2 with TRBJ1-2, with D possibly being TRBD1 (6 bases). V shed 5 bases and J shed 2 bases, with 12 bases lying between them. This CDR3 region has 14 residues. CDR1 and CDR2 from the germline V gene are SGHTA and FQGNSA. The chain's CDR3 is CASSVRGGNYGYTF. The CDR3 nucleotides read TGTGCCAGCAGCGTTAGGGGGGGAAACTATGGCTACACCTTC.

The V call is TRBV7-8, the J call TRBJ2-7, with TRBD2 matching 8 bases. The CDR3 is 17 amino acids. Germline loops: CDR1 SGHVS, CDR2 FQNEAQ. Trimming took 6 bases from V and 0 from J; bases not matched to a gene: 13. The CDR3 loop reads CASRQGGAGATSYEQYF. DNA for the CDR3: TGTGCCAGCAGGCAAGGGGGAGCGGGGGCAACCTCCTACGAGCAGTACTTC.

The J gene is TRBJ1-1, the V gene TRBV28; TRBD1 is a possible D gene (5 bases). Germline V CDR1 and CDR2: MDHEN, SYDVKM. This CDR3 contains 16 residues. V shed 6 bases and J shed 4 bases, with 21 bases lying between them. In nucleotides, the CDR3 is TGTGCCAGCAGCTTCCCCACACCCAGGGTAAGCACTGAAGCTTTCTTT. Translating it yields CASSFPTPRVSTEAFF.

The rearrangement links TRBV13 to TRBJ2-7; possible D gene TRBD1, 5 bases. Between the trimmed V and J ends, which lost 6 bases and 7 bases, there was a span of 13 bases. CDR1 is PRHDT and CDR2 is FYEKMQ in the germline V gene (reference sequence). This CDR3 has 12 amino acids. The CDR3 coding sequence is TGTGCCAGCAGTCGAGACAGTGAAGAGCAGTACTTC. Protein sequence: CASSRDSEEQYF.